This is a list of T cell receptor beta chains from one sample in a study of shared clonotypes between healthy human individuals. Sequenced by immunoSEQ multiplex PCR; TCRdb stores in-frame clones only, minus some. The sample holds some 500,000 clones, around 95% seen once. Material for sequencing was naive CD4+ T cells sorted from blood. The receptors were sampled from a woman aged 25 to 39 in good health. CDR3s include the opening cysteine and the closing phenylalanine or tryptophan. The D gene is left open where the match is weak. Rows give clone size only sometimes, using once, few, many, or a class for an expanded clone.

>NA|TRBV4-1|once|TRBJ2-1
TGCGCCAGCAGCCGCAACAATGAGCAGTTCTTC
CASSRNNEQFF
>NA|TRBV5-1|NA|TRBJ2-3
TGCGCCAGCAGCCCGGAATACACAGATACGCAGTATTTT
CASSPEYTDTQYF
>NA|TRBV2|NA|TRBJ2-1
TGTGCCAGCAGATCTGGAAGCGTTGAGCAGTTCTTC
CASRSGSVEQFF
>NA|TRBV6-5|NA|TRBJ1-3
TGTGCCAGCAGTTACTCAGGGCCCAGCTCTGGAAACACCATATATTTT
CASSYSGPSSGNTIYF
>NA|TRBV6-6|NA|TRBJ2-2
TGTGCCAGCAACCTGAACACCGGGGAGCTGTTTTTT
CASNLNTGELFF
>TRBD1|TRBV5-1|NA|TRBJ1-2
TGCGCCAGCAGCTTCGCCAGGGGGGGTGGCTACACCTTC
CASSFARGGGYTF
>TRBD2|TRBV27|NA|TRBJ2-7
TGTGCCAGCAGCGAGAGACTAGCACTACCCCTCGAGCAGTACTTC
CASSERLALPLEQYF
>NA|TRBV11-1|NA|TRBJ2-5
TGTGCCAGCAGCTGGGCCAGGGGAAGAATTATAGAGACCCAGTACTTC
CASSWARGRIIETQYF
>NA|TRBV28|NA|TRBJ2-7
TGTGCCAGCAGTTTATTGGGGCTAGCAAAAAACGAGCAGTACTTC
CASSLLGLAKNEQYF
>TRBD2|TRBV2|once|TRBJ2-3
TGTGCCAGCAGTGAGGCTAGCGGTCACACAGATACGCAGTATTTT
CASSEASGHTDTQYF
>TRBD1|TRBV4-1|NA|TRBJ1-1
TGCGCCAGCAGCCTGGGACAGGGAGGGAACACTGAAGCTTTCTTT
CASSLGQGGNTEAFF
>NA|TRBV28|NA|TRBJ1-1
TGTGCCAGCAGTTTGGCGGGCAAGAACACTGAAGCTTTCTTT
CASSLAGKNTEAFF
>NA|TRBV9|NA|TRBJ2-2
TGTGCCAGCAGCGTGGAGCCGGGGACTGCCACCGGGGAGCTGTTTTTT
CASSVEPGTATGELFF
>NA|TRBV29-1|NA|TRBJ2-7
TGCAGCGTTGAAGATCGGACGGGTAGCTACGAGCAGTACTTC
CSVEDRTGSYEQYF
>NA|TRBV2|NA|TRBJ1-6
TGTGCCAGCAGGGACCAGATTAATTCACCCCTCCACTTT
CASRDQINSPLHF
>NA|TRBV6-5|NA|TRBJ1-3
TGTGCCAGCAGCCCGGGCAGGTTCTCTGGAAACACCATATATTTT
CASSPGRFSGNTIYF
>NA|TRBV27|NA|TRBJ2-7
TGTGCCAGCAGTTTAATCCGGGGCTACGAGCAGTACTTC
CASSLIRGYEQYF
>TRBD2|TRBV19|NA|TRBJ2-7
TGTGCCAGTAGTCGATCAGGTCTGGGACTAGCGGGAGGGCAAGTCGACGAGCAGTACTTC
CASSRSGLGLAGGQVDEQYF
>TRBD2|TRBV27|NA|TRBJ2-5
TGTGCCAATATTAGCGGGAGAGCTTCAGAGACCCAGTACTTC
CANISGRASETQYF
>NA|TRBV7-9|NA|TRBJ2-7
TGTGCCAGCAGAGCCCAGGGGGGTCCCCTCTACGAGCAGTACTTC
CASRAQGGPLYEQYF
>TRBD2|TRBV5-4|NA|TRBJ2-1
TGTGCCAGCAGCAGGGTCCCTACACTAGCGGGATCCTCCTACAATGAGCAGTTCTTC
CASSRVPTLAGSSYNEQFF
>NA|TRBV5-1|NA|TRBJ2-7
TGCGCCAGCAGCTCCCTCCGGGTTTTCTCCGACGAGCAGTACTTC
CASSSLRVFSDEQYF
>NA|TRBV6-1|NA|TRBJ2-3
TGTGCCAGCAGTGAATTGAACACAGATACGCAGTATTTT
CASSELNTDTQYF
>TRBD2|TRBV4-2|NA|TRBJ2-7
TGTGCCAGCAGCCAAGATATGACTAGCGGGAGTTACGAGCAGTACTTC
CASSQDMTSGSYEQYF
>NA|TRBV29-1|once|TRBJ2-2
TGCAGCGTAATACCAGAAGTATTCGATCTGAACACCGGGGAGCTGTTTTTT
CSVIPEVFDLNTGELFF
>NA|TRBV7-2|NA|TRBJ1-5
TGTGCCAGCAGCGTCGGGCAGGGTAGCAATCAGCCCCAGCATTTT
CASSVGQGSNQPQHF
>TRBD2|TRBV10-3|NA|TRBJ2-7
TGTGCCATCAGTGAGTTAGCGGGGCCTGATTCCTACGAGCAGTACTTC
CAISELAGPDSYEQYF
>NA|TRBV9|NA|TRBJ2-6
TGTGCCAGCAGCGTAGCTGGGGGCTCTGGGGCCAACGTCCTGACTTTC
CASSVAGGSGANVLTF
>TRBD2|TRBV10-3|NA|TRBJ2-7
TGTGCCATCAGTCCCAGCGGGAGGCTCTCCTACGAGCAGTACTTC
CAISPSGRLSYEQYF
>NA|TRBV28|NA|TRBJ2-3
TGTGCCAGCAGCCCTCAGGGGCCAGATACGCAGTATTTT
CASSPQGPDTQYF
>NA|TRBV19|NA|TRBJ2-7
TGTGCCAGTAGTGAAGCGGCTCGATGGGAGCAGTACTTC
CASSEAARWEQYF
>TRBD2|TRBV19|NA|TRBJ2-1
TGTGCCAGTAGTAAATCAACTAGCGGGAGGGCCTACAATGAGCAGTTCTTC
CASSKSTSGRAYNEQFF
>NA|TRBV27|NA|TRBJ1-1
TGTGCCAGCAGTTCGCGGAGCAGGGGCATGAACACTGAAGCTTTCTTT
CASSSRSRGMNTEAFF
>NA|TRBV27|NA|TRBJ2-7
TGTGCCAGCAGTAGTGGCACGACCTACGAGCAGTACTTC
CASSSGTTYEQYF
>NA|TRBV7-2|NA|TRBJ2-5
TGTGCCAGCAGCTTAGTCGAGGGAAGGAAAGAGACCCAGTACTTC
CASSLVEGRKETQYF
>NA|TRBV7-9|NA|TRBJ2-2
TGTGCCAGCAGCTTAGGGAACACCGGGGAGCTGTTTTTT
CASSLGNTGELFF
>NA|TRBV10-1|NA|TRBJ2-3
TGCGCCAGCAGTATCCACGGTAGCGTCGGCACAGATACGCAGTATTTT
CASSIHGSVGTDTQYF
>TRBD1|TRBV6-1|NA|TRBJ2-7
TGTGCCAGCAGTGATCATCGGGACAGCTTTGTGGGCGAGCAGTACTTC
CASSDHRDSFVGEQYF
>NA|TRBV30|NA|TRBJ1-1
TGTGCCTGGAGAGGGGAGAACACTGAAGCTTTCTTT
CAWRGENTEAFF
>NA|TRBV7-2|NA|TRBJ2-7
TGTGCCAGCAGCTCCCTCGAGTACTGGCGCTACGAGCAGTACTTC
CASSSLEYWRYEQYF
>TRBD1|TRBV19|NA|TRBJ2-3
TGTGCCAGTAGTCTTCAGGGGGCGACGGCCGATACGCAGTATTTT
CASSLQGATADTQYF
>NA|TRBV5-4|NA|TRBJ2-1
TGTGCCAGCAGCTTGGTGGTAGGGGAAGATGAGCAGTTCTTC
CASSLVVGEDEQFF
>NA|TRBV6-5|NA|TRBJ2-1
TGTGCCAGCAGTTATGTCGCTCATGAGCAGTTCTTC
CASSYVAHEQFF
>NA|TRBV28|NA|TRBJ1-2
TGTGCCAGCAGTTTGAGGGACTATGGCTACACCTTC
CASSLRDYGYTF
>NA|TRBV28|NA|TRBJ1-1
TGTGCCAGCGGACAGCAAGACACTGAAGCTTTCTTT
CASGQQDTEAFF
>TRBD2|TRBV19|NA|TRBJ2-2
TGTGCCAGTCAGCGACTAGCGGGAGTGTCCGGGGAGCTGTTTTTT
CASQRLAGVSGELFF
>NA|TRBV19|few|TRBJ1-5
TGTGCCAGTGGGTCCGTGGTGACCCAGCATTTT
CASGSVVTQHF
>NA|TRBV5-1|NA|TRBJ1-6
TGCGCCAGCAGCTTGAGCCCTACCGGAAATTCACCCCTCCACTTT
CASSLSPTGNSPLHF